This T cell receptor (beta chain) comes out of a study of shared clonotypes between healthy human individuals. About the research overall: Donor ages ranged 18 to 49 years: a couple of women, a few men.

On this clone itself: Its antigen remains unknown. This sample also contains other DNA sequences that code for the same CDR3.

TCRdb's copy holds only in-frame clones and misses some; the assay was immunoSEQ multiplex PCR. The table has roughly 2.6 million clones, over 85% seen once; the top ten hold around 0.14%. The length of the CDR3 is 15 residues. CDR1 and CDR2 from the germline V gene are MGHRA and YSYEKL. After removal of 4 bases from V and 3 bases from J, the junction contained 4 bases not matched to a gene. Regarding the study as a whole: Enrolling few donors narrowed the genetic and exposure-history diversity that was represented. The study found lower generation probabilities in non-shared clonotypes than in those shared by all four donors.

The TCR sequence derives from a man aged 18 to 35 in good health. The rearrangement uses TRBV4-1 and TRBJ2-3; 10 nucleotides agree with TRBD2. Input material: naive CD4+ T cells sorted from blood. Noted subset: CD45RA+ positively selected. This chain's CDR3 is CASSPLAGTTDTQYF. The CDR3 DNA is TGCGCCAGCAGCCCACTAGCGGGAACAACAGATACGCAGTATTTT.